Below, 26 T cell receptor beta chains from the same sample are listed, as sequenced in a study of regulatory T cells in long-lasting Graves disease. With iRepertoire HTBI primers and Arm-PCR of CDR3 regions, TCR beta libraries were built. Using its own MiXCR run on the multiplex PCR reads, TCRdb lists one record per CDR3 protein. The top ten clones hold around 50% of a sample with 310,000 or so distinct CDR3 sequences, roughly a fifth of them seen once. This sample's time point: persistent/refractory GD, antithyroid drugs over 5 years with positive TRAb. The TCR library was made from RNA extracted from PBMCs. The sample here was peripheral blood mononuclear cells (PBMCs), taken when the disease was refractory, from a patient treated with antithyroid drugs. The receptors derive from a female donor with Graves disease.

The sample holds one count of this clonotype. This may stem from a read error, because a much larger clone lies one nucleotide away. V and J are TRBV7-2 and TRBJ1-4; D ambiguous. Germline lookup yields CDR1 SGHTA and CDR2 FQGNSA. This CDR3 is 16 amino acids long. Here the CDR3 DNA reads TGTGCCAGCAGCTTAGTTTCCGGGCTCGCTAATGAAGAACTGTTTTTT. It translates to CASSLVSGLANEELFF. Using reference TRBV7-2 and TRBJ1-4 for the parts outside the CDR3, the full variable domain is GAGVSQSPSNKVTEKGKDVELRCDPISGHTALYWYRQSLGQGLEFLIYFQGNSAPDKSGLPSDRFSAERTGGSVSTLTIQRTQQEDSAVYLCASSLVSGLANEELFFGSGTQLSVL.

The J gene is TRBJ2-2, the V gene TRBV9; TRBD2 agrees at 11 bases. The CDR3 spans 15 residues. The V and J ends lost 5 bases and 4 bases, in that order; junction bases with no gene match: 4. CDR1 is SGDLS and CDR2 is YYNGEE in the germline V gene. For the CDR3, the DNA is TGTGCCAGCAGAGAGACTAGCGGGGTCACCGGGGAGCTGTTTTTT. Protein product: CASRETSGVTGELFF. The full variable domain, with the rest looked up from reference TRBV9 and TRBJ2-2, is DSGVTQTPKHLITATGQRVTLRCSPRSGDLSVYWYQQSLDQGLQFLIQYYNGEERAKGNILERFSAQQFPDLHSELNLSSLELGDSALYFCASRETSGVTGELFFGEGSRLTVL.

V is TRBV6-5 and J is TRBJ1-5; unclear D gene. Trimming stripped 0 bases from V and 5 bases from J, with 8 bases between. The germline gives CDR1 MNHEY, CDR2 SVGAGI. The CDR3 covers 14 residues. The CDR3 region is CASSYSGSYQPQHF. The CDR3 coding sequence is TGTGCCAGCAGTTACTCGGGCAGCTATCAGCCCCAGCATTTT.

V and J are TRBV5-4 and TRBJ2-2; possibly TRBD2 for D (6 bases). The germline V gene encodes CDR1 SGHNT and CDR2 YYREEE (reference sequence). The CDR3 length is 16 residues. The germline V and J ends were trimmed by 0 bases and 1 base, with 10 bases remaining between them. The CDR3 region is CASSLARRENTGELFF. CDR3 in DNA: TGTGCCAGCAGCTTGGCCAGGCGGGAGAACACCGGGGAGCTGTTTTTT.

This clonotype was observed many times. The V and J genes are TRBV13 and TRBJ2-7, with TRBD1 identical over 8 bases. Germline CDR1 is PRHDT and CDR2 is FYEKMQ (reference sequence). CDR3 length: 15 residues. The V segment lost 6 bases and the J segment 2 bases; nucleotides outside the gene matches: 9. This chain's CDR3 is CASRPQGAHPYEQYF. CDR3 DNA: TGTGCCAGCAGACCCCAGGGGGCCCACCCCTACGAGCAGTACTTC.

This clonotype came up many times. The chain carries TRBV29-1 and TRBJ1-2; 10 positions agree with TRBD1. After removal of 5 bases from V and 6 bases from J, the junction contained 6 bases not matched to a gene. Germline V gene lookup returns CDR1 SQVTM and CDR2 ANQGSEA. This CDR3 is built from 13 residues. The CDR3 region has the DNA TGCAGCGTTCGAGGGACAGGGGACGATGGCTACACCTTC. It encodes CSVRGTGDDGYTF.

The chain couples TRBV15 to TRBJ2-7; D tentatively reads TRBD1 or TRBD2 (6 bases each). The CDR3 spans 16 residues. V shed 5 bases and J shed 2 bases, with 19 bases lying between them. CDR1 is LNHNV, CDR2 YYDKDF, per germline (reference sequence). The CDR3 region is CATSPERAGVPYEQYF. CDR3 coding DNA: TGTGCCACCAGCCCCGAGCGGGCAGGGGTTCCCTACGAGCAGTACTTC.

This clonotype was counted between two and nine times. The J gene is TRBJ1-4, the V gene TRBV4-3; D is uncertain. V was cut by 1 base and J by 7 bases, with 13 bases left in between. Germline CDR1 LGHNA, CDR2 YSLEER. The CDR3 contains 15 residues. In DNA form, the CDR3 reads TGCGCCAGCAGCCAAGGGGAAGGGTTTCTTGAAAAACTGTTTTTT. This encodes CASSQGEGFLEKLFF.

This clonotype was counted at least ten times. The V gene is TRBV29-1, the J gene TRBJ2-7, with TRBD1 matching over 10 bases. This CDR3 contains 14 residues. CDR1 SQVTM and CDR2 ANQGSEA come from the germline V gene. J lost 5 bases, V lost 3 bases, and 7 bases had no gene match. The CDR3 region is CSVDFQTGGDEQYF. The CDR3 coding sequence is TGCAGCGTTGATTTCCAGACAGGGGGCGACGAGCAGTACTTC.

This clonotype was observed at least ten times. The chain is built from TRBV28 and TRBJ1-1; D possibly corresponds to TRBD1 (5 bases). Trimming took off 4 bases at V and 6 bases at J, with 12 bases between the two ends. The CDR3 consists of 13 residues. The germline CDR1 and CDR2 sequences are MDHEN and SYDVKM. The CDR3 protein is CASSSPGWAEAFF. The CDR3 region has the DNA TGTGCCAGCAGTTCGCCAGGGTGGGCTGAAGCTTTCTTT.

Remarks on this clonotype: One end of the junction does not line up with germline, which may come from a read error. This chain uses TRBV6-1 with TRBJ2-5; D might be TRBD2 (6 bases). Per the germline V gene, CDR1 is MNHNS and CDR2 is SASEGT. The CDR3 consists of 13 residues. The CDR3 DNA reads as TGTGCCAGCAGTCTGTGGCCGGGAGAGGCCCAGTACTTC. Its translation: CASSLWPGEAQYF.

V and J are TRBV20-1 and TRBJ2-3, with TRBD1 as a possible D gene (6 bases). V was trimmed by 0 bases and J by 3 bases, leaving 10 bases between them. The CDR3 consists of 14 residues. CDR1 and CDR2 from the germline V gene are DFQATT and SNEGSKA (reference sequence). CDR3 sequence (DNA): TGCAGTGCTAGAGAAAATCAGGGGACAGATACGCAGTATTTT. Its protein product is CSARENQGTDTQYF.

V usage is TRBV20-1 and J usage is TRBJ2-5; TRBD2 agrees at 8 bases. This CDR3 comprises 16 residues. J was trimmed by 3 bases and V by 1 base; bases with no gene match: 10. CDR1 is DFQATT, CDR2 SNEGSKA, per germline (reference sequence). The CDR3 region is CSARGPGLGLEETQYF. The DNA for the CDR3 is TGCAGTGCTAGAGGTCCGGGACTAGGGTTAGAAGAGACCCAGTACTTC.

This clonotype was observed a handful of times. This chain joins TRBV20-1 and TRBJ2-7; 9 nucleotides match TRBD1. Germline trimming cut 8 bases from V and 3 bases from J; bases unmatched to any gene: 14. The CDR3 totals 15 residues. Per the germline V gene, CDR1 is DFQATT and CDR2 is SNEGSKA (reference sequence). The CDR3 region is CSPTHSGTGIYEQYF. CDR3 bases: TGCAGTCCTACGCACTCCGGGACAGGGATCTACGAGCAGTACTTC.

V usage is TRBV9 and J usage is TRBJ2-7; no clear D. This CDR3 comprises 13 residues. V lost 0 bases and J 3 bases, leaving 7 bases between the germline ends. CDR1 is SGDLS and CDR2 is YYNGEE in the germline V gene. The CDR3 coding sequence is TGTGCCAGCAGCGTAGAGCTTGGCTACGAGCAGTACTTC. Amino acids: CASSVELGYEQYF.

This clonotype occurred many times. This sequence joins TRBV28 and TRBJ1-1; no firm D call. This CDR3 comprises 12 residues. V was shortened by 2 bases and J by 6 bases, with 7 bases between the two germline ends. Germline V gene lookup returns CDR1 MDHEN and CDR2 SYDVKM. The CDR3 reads CASSLGWAEAFF. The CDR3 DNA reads TGTGCCAGCAGTTTAGGGTGGGCTGAAGCTTTCTTT.

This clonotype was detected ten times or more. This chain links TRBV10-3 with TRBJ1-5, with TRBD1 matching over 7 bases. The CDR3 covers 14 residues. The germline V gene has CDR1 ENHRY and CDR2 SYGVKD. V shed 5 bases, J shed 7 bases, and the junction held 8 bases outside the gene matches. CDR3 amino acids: CAISLGQVAQPQHF. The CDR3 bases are TGTGCCATCAGTTTAGGACAGGTGGCCCAGCCCCAGCATTTT.

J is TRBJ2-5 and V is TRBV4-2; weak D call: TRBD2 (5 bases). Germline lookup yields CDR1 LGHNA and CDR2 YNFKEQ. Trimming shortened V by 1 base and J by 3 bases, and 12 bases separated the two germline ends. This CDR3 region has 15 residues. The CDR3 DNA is TGTGCCAGCAGCCAAGTGGGGAGACTCAAAGAGACCCAGTACTTC. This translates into CASSQVGRLKETQYF.

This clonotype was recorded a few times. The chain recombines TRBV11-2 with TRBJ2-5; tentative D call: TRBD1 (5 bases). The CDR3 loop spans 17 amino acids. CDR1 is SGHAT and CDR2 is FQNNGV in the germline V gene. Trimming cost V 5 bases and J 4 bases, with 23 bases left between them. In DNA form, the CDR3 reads TGTGCCAGCAGCCTAGTAGCCAGGGTTGGGGTAAGAGAGACCCAGTACTTC. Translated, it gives CASSLVARVGVRETQYF.

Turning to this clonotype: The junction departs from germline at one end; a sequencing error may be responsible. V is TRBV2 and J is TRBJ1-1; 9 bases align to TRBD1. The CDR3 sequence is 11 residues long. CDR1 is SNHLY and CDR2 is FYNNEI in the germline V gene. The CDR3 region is CAGTGGTEVFF. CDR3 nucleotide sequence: TGTGCCGGTACAGGGGGCACTGAAGTTTTCTTT. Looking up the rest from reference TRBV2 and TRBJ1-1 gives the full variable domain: EPEVTQTPSHQVTQMGQEVILRCVPISNHLYFYWYRQILGQKVEFLVSFYNNEISEKSEIFDDQFSVERPDGSNFTLKIRSTKLEDSAMYFCAGTGGTEVFFGQGTRLTVV.

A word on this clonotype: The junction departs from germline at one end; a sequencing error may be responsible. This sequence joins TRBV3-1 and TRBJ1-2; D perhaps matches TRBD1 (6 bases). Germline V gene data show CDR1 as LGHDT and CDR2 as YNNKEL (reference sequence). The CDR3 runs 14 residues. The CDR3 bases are TGTGCCAGCAGTCAAGAGGCACAGGGCACTGGCTACACCTTC. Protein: CASSQEAQGTGYTF.

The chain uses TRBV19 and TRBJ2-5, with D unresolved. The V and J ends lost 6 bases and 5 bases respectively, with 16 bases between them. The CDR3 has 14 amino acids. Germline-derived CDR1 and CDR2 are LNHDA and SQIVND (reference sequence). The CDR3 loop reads CASSLTQVAETQYF. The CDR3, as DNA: TGTGCCAGTAGCCTCACCCAGGTGGCGGAGACCCAGTACTTC.

CDR3 region: CASSVDPNTGELFF. The CDR3 DNA reads TGTGCCAGCAGTGTGGACCCGAACACCGGGGAGCTGTTTTTT. The chain combines TRBV6-1 with TRBJ2-2, with D unclear. The CDR3 runs 14 residues. The germline gives CDR1 MNHNS, CDR2 SASEGT. V was cut by 4 bases and J by 0 bases, with 6 bases left in between.

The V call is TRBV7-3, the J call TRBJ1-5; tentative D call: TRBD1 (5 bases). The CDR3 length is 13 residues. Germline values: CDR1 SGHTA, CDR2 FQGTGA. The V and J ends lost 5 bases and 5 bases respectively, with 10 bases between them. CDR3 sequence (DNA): TGTGCCAGCAGCACGGGACTCGATCAGCCCCAGCATTTT. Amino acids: CASSTGLDQPQHF.

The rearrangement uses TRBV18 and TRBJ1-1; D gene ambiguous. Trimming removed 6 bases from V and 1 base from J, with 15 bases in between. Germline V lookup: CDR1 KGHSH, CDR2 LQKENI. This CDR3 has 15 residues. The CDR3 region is CASSAGGQANTEAFF. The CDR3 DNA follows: TGTGCCAGCTCCGCGGGAGGGCAGGCGAACACTGAAGCTTTCTTT.

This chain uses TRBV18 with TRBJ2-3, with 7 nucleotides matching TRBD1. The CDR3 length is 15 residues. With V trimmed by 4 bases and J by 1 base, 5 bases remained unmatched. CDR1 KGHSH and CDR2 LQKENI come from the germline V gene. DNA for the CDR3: TGTGCCAGCTCACACAGACAGGGAGGCACAGATACGCAGTATTTT. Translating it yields CASSHRQGGTDTQYF. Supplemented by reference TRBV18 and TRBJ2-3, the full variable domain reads NAGVMQNPRHLVRRRGQEARLRCSPMKGHSHVYWYRQLPEEGLKFMVYLQKENIIDESGMPKERFSAEFPKEGPSILRIQQVVRGDSAAYFCASSHRQGGTDTQYFGPGTRLTVL.